This T cell receptor (beta chain) was documented in a study of blood T cell repertoires in COVID-19. Background on the study: PBMCs, B-cell-depleted T cells, or T cells provided the cDNA or gDNA that made up the material.

Generated by immunoSEQ multiplex PCR, the TCRdb table keeps only in-frame clones and is missing some. The sample records 250,000 to 350,000 clones, approximately 91% being singletons. This CDR3 is built from 19 residues. V lost 4 bases to trimming and J lost 5 bases; unmatched junction nucleotides: 17. Germline V gives CDR1 SGHRS, CDR2 YFSETQ. J is TRBJ2-1 and V is TRBV5-1; the match to TRBD2 covers 11 bases. Sequencing was done on a sample of peripheral blood. This receptor was taken from a woman under 40 with COVID-19, enrolled during active disease. The CDR3 nucleotides read TGCGCCAGCAGCCCCGGGGGGACTAGCGGTAGGAGGTTCCACAATGAGCAGTTCTTC. Protein sequence: CASSPGGTSGRRFHNEQFF. Full variable domain (rest looked up from reference TRBV5-1 and TRBJ2-1): KAGVTQTPRYLIKTRGQQVTLSCSPISGHRSVSWYQQTPGQGLQFLFEYFSETQRNKGNFPGRFSGRQFSNSRSEMNVSTLELGDSALYLCASSPGGTSGRRFHNEQFFGPGTRLTVL.